The TCR beta chain described here comes from a study of T cells after yellow fever vaccination. About this clonotype itself: What it binds is unknown.

The authors made TCR cDNA by 5'RACE template switching, adding a universal primer site and UMIs. TCRdb recomputed calls from the 5' RACE reads with MiXCR, one row per CDR3 protein. The sample yields around 600,000 distinct CDR3 sequences, over 9% seen once. CDR1 is MNHEY and CDR2 is SMNVEV in the germline V gene (reference sequence). V was pared by 4 bases and J by 6 bases, with 8 bases of the junction left unmatched. This CDR3 has 14 amino acids. Overall study results and limits: There was a small share of clonotypes that showed up in both the CD4 and CD8 compartments. Boosting was followed by the reappearance of most primary-vaccination clones (just under 98% CD4, under 90% CD8).

The receptor comes from a young man who received the YFV17D yellow fever vaccine. Material: PBMCs, obtained on the day of the yellow fever booster vaccination. The J gene is TRBJ1-2, the V gene TRBV27; TRBD1 matches 7 bases. The CDR3 nucleotides read TGTGCCAGCAGTTCTGGGACAGTCAGCCATGGCTACACCTTC. Translation: CASSSGTVSHGYTF.